Included here is one TCR beta chain sequence, with context. The data derive from a study of patients and donors after allogeneic stem cell transplantation. With 6 bases removed from V and 8 bases from J, the gap between germline ends came to 13 bases. Per the germline V gene, CDR1 is MNHEY and CDR2 is SVGEGT. This CDR3 comprises 12 residues. MiXCR, applied by TCRdb to the RT-PCR reads, yields one record per CDR3 protein. The table includes 98,000 or so distinct CDR3 sequences, approximately 40% detected once. The sample was blood, either unsorted or a sorted T cell fraction (not recorded which). This chain connects TRBV6-2 or TRBV6-3 to TRBJ1-2, with no clear D. The TCR originated in a human donor who was either an allogeneic HSCT recipient or a stem cell or donor lymphocyte infusion donor (not recorded which). It is not recorded whose cells these are; they may come from a transplant donor. The CDR3 nucleotides are TGTGCCAGCAGGTCGTCTCCTTCGGGCTACACCTTC. This sequence encodes CASRSSPSGYTF.